Each of the 20 T cell receptor beta chains below was sequenced from the same sample in a study of T cells in Graves' hyperthyroidism and ophthalmopathy. From RNA transcripts, TCR beta CDR3 regions were amplified. With the HTBI primer set, the TCR CDR3 went through a first round of RT-PCR. TCRdb called the multiplex PCR reads again in MiXCR, with one record for every CDR3 protein. The repertoire includes approximately 630,000 distinct CDR3 sequences, about 16% of them detected once, and 3% to 4.5% sits in the top ten. Sequencing input: blood. These receptors all stem from a woman between 25 and 40 years old with Graves' hyperthyroidism.

This clonotype was counted only a few times. V is TRBV6-1 and J is TRBJ2-7, with 9 positions matching TRBD2. In germline, CDR1 is MNHNS, CDR2 SASEGT. The CDR3 is 16 amino acids. The V and J ends lost 6 bases and 2 bases, in that order; junction bases with no gene match: 11. CDR3 sequence (DNA): TGTGCCAGCAGCACGGGACTAGCCTTTAGACCCTACGAGCAGTACTTC. Translating gives CASSTGLAFRPYEQYF.

This clonotype was observed a few times. This chain connects TRBV28 to TRBJ2-4, with unresolved D. The germline gives CDR1 MDHEN, CDR2 SYDVKM. V lost 4 bases and J lost 7, with 11 bases in between. This CDR3 has 13 amino acids. The CDR3 DNA reads as TGTGCCAGCAGTTCCGGTGGGCCGAACATTCAGTACTTC. This codes for CASSSGGPNIQYF.

For this clonotype: It may be a read error: a sequence one base away is much more abundant. The rearrangement links TRBV3-1 to TRBJ1-1; D is unresolved. V was trimmed by 2 bases and J by 2 bases, leaving 9 bases between them. Germline loops: CDR1 LGHDT, CDR2 YNNKEL (reference sequence). CDR3 length equals 14 residues. CDR3 protein: CASSQWWGNTEAFF. In DNA form, the CDR3 reads TGTGCCAGCAGCCAATGGTGGGGTAACACTGAAGCTTTCTTT.

This clonotype came up many times. CDR3 nucleotides: TGTGCCAGCAGCTTGGGCCCACAGGAAAAACTGTTTTTT. It encodes CASSLGPQEKLFF. The genes are TRBV5-5 and TRBJ1-4; D remains unclear. CDR1 is SGHKS and CDR2 is YYEKEE in the germline V gene (reference sequence). The CDR3 contains 13 residues. Trimming stripped 0 bases from V and 8 bases from J, with 8 bases between.

There are a few counts of this clonotype. The J gene is TRBJ2-1, the V gene TRBV9; D possibly corresponds to TRBD1 (5 bases). In germline, CDR1 is SGDLS, CDR2 YYNGEE. Trimming took off 0 bases at V and 5 bases at J, with 15 bases between the two ends. This CDR3 region has 16 residues. The chain's CDR3 is CASSVGGGGWDNEQFF. CDR3 bases: TGTGCCAGCAGCGTAGGGGGCGGTGGATGGGACAATGAGCAGTTCTTC.

This clonotype was counted many times. V usage is TRBV6-1 and J usage is TRBJ1-1, with TRBD1 matching over 9 bases. Trimming took 5 bases from V and 5 from J; bases not matched to a gene: 6. The length of the CDR3 is 14 residues. Per the germline V gene, CDR1 is MNHNS and CDR2 is SASEGT. For the CDR3, the DNA is TGTGCCAGCAGTCCAATCGGACAGGGGACTGAAGCTTTCTTT. Its protein is CASSPIGQGTEAFF.

The chain combines TRBV7-2 with TRBJ1-5, with D maybe TRBD1 (5 bases). The CDR3 extends over 14 amino acids. Trimming removed 2 bases at V and 9 bases at J, with 14 bases between. Germline CDR1 and CDR2: SGHTA and FQGNSA. CDR3 loop: CASSLRSAQGPQHF. DNA for the CDR3: TGTGCCAGCAGCTTAAGATCGGCCCAGGGGCCCCAGCATTTT.

The chain carries TRBV29-1 and TRBJ2-3; D might be TRBD2 (5 bases). This CDR3 is built from 14 residues. Per the germline V gene, CDR1 is SQVTM and CDR2 is ANQGSEA. V dropped 4 bases and J dropped 2 bases, with 13 bases sitting between them. The CDR3 sequence is CSVVGSELTDTQYF. Here the CDR3 DNA reads TGCAGCGTTGTAGGTAGCGAACTCACAGATACGCAGTATTTT.

This clonotype was observed a few times. A junction end diverges from the germline sequence, so it may reflect a read error. V usage is TRBV7-7 and J usage is TRBJ2-7; 7 positions agree with TRBD2. This CDR3 is built from 13 residues. The germline gives CDR1 SSHAT, CDR2 FNYEAQ (reference sequence). This CDR3 reads CASSLERGDEQYF. In DNA, the CDR3 is TGTGCTAGCAGCTTAGAGCGGGGTGACGAGCAGTACTTC.

The V and J genes are TRBV10-3 and TRBJ2-1, with TRBD1 matching 7 bases. The J segment lost 6 bases and the V segment lost 5 bases, leaving 1 base of the junction unmatched. Germline V gene lookup returns CDR1 ENHRY and CDR2 SYGVKD. There are 12 residues in the CDR3. The CDR3 DNA follows: TGTGCCATCAGTTCAGGGGGCAATGAGCAGTTCTTC. Translating it yields CAISSGGNEQFF.

This clonotype was picked up many times. The genes are TRBV2 and TRBJ1-1, with D maybe TRBD1 (5 bases). The germline V and J ends were trimmed by 7 bases and 1 base, with 13 bases remaining between them. CDR1 is SNHLY and CDR2 is FYNNEI in the germline V gene. The CDR3 is 14 residues long. CDR3: CASTTGGSNTEAFF. The CDR3 nucleotides are TGTGCCAGCACTACCGGGGGTTCGAACACTGAAGCTTTCTTT.

In DNA form, the CDR3 reads TGTGCCAGTAGTATAGCGCGGACCGTCCGGGAGACCCAGTACTTC. Amino acid sequence: CASSIARTVRETQYF. This chain uses TRBV19 with TRBJ2-5, with unresolved D. Between the trimmed V and J ends, which lost 1 base and 5 bases, there was a span of 14 bases. Germline CDR1 reads LNHDA; CDR2 reads SQIVND (reference sequence). There are 15 residues in the CDR3.

This clonotype was picked up many times. This chain links TRBV20-1 with TRBJ1-5; D perhaps matches TRBD1 (6 bases). The V and J ends lost 1 base and 4 bases respectively, with 8 bases between them. The germline V gene encodes CDR1 DFQATT and CDR2 SNEGSKA (reference sequence). The CDR3 totals 13 residues. The CDR3 protein is CSARVQGNQPQHF. The CDR3 bases are TGCAGTGCTAGAGTACAGGGTAATCAGCCCCAGCATTTT.

This clonotype was counted many times. The V gene is TRBV28, the J gene TRBJ1-6; D remains unclear. The V end lost 8 bases, the J end lost 15 bases, and 17 bases lay between the germline ends. CDR1 and CDR2 from the germline V gene are MDHEN and SYDVKM. The CDR3 totals 12 residues. The CDR3 region is CASRTQIGVLHF. The CDR3 DNA is TGTGCCAGCCGGACCCAGATCGGTGTCCTCCACTTT.

This clonotype showed up many times. This chain connects TRBV15 to TRBJ2-7; possible D gene TRBD2, 5 bases. The CDR3 loop spans 13 amino acids. V gave up 1 base and J gave up 7 bases, with 11 bases separating them. The germline CDR1 and CDR2 sequences are LNHNV and YYDKDF (reference sequence). CDR3 DNA: TGTGCCACCAGCAGAGGATCGTCGGGGGAGCAGTACTTC. Residues: CATSRGSSGEQYF. Full variable domain (outside the CDR3, taken from reference TRBV15 and TRBJ2-7): DAMVIQNPRYQVTQFGKPVTLSCSQTLNHNVMYWYQQKSSQAPKLLFHYYDKDFNNEADTPDNFQSRRPNTSFCFLDIRSPGLGDTAMYLCATSRGSSGEQYFGPGTRLTVT.

This clonotype appeared a few times. J is TRBJ2-7 and V is TRBV20-1; D might be TRBD1 or TRBD2, each matching 5 bases. With 6 bases removed from V and 3 bases from J, the gap between germline ends came to 15 bases. The CDR3 loop spans 13 amino acids. CDR1 is DFQATT and CDR2 is SNEGSKA in the germline V gene (reference sequence). The CDR3 loop is CSAKPGRNYEQYF. Here the CDR3 DNA reads TGCAGTGCAAAGCCGGGACGGAACTACGAGCAGTACTTC.

This clonotype was recorded at least ten times. This chain connects TRBV11-3 to TRBJ2-5; weak D call: TRBD1 (6 bases). Trimming pared 5 bases from V and 4 bases from J, leaving 20 bases between. The CDR3 covers 16 residues. Germline assignment: CDR1 SGHNT and CDR2 YENEEA. Here the CDR3 DNA reads TGTGCCAGCAGCCCGAGGGGGACGGTTTCGGGAGAGACCCAGTACTTC. Translation: CASSPRGTVSGETQYF.

This clonotype occurred many times. The chain recombines TRBV7-2 with TRBJ1-1, with D tentatively TRBD1 (5 bases). The CDR3 has 13 amino acids. Germline assignment: CDR1 SGHTA and CDR2 FQGNSA. The V gene lost 8 bases and the J gene lost 0 bases, with 10 bases spanning the gap. As DNA, the CDR3 is TGTGCCAGCGCAGGGAGAGTGAACACTGAAGCTTTCTTT. It codes for CASAGRVNTEAFF.

This clonotype was found many times. The J gene is TRBJ1-5, the V gene TRBV28; TRBD1 matches at 7 bases. The germline V gene encodes CDR1 MDHEN and CDR2 SYDVKM. The V gene end was trimmed by 6 bases and the J gene end by 7 bases; junction bases not matched to a gene: 3. This CDR3 has 12 amino acids. The DNA of the CDR3 is TGTGCCAGCAGGACAGGGACCCAGCCCCAGCATTTT. Amino acid sequence: CASRTGTQPQHF. Supplemented by reference TRBV28 and TRBJ1-5, the full variable domain reads DVKVTQSSRYLVKRTGEKVFLECVQDMDHENMFWYRQDPGLGLRLIYFSYDVKMKEKGDIPEGYSVSREKKERFSLILESASTNQTSMYLCASRTGTQPQHFGDGTRLSIL.

The chain couples TRBV13 to TRBJ1-5, with D maybe TRBD1 (6 bases). The CDR3 spans 13 residues. Germline CDR1 PRHDT, CDR2 FYEKMQ (reference sequence). The V end lost 5 bases, the J end lost 4 bases, and 9 bases lay between the germline ends. This CDR3 reads CASSHGQNQPQHF. CDR3 in DNA: TGTGCCAGCAGCCACGGACAGAATCAGCCCCAGCATTTT. Full variable domain (rest looked up from reference TRBV13 and TRBJ1-5): AAGVIQSPRHLIKEKRETATLKCYPIPRHDTVYWYQQGPGQDPQFLISFYEKMQSDKGSIPDRFSAQQFSDYHSELNMSSLELGDSALYFCASSHGQNQPQHFGDGTRLSIL.